The clone carrying this T cell receptor beta chain was picked up one time. With 0 bases removed from V and 3 bases from J, the gap between germline ends came to 6 bases. Germline V gives CDR1 SGHAT, CDR2 FQNNGV. The CDR3 spans 13 residues. This entry is derived from a study of shared clonotypes between healthy human individuals. Terminally differentiated effector memory CD45RA+ cells were excluded by CCR7 positive selection of CD45RO-negative cells. Genomic DNA of every subset was divided equally among multiple immunoSEQ plates. Sequencing used immunoSEQ multiplex PCR; TCRdb keeps in-frame clones, though not all of them. The sample yields 1.5 million to 2.5 million clones, about 95% seen once.

The source of this sequence is a young man in good health. Sequenced material: naive CD8+ T cells sorted from blood. The rearrangement links TRBV11-2 to TRBJ2-7, with D hard to call. Written as DNA, the CDR3 is TGTGCCAGCAGCTTAGATATGATCTACGAGCAGTACTTC. Residues: CASSLDMIYEQYF.